Described below is a single TCR delta chain sequence and its context. Its target is not known. This is likely an artifact of a read error, given a far larger clone one base away. From germline, CDR1 is GEAIGNYY and CDR2 EKD. The CDR3 consists of 18 residues. The data belong to a study of gammadelta T cells in human blood. Study results and limitations: Microbial exposure reportedly appeared to drive polyclonal expansion of innate gamma-delta T cells right after birth.

With CATT, TCRdb re-called clones from the RT-PCR reads. The sample shows roughly 990 delta-chain clones, less than 40% of them seen only once. The chain is built from TRDV2 and TRDJ3, with D perhaps TRDD3 (6 bases). TCRdb gives no J gene; it was assigned here by matching the DNA to germline. The material sequenced was Vgamma9Vdelta2 gamma-delta T cells from infant blood. The receptor comes from a human donor. The CDR3 DNA reads TGTGCCTGTGACACCGGGGATGCGAGCTCCTGGGACACCCGTCAGATGTTTTTC. Protein: CACDTGDASSWDTRQMFF.